These T cell receptor beta chains were read from a single sample in a study of identical twins. TCRdb re-derived calls from the 5' RACE reads in MiXCR, one entry per CDR3 protein. The sample shows 1.5 million to 2 million distinct CDR3 sequences, around 33% of them seen only once. Sequenced sample: cord blood. The receptors were gathered from a newborn girl in good health. CDR3s include the opening cysteine and the closing phenylalanine or tryptophan. The order of the fields is CDR3 protein, CDR3 DNA, V gene, J gene, D gene, clone size. A D gene is named only where the DNA matches it firmly. Some rows mark clone size as missing; the rest say once, few, many or name a class of expanded clone.

cdr3_aa: CATSGPLGQYF; cdr3_nt: TGTGCCACCTCAGGGCCACTCGGGCAGTACTTC; v_call: TRBV7-7; j_call: TRBJ2-5; d_call: -; clone_size: -
cdr3_aa: CASSPNPLQETQYF; cdr3_nt: TGTGCCAGCAGCCCAAACCCCCTACAAGAGACCCAGTACTTC; v_call: TRBV3-1; j_call: TRBJ2-5; d_call: -; clone_size: -
cdr3_aa: CASSLGGLSSNEQFF; cdr3_nt: TGTGCCAGCAGTTTAGGGGGACTGTCTTCCAATGAGCAGTTCTTC; v_call: TRBV12-3/TRBV12-4; j_call: TRBJ2-1; d_call: -; clone_size: few
cdr3_aa: CACNVDWPDTQYF; cdr3_nt: TGTGCCTGCAACGTCGACTGGCCAGATACGCAGTATTTT; v_call: TRBV6-1; j_call: TRBJ2-3; d_call: -; clone_size: -
cdr3_aa: CASSLARGAQYF; cdr3_nt: TGTGCCAGCAGCTTGGCCCGGGGGGCGCAGTATTTT; v_call: TRBV5-6; j_call: TRBJ2-3; d_call: TRBD2; clone_size: few
cdr3_aa: CAIADGYYEQYF; cdr3_nt: TGTGCCATCGCGGACGGCTACTACGAGCAGTACTTC; v_call: TRBV10-3; j_call: TRBJ2-7; d_call: -; clone_size: many
cdr3_aa: CASRSRLAGGPQQETQYF; cdr3_nt: TGCGCCAGCAGGTCGAGACTAGCGGGAGGTCCCCAGCAAGAGACCCAGTACTTC; v_call: TRBV5-1; j_call: TRBJ2-5; d_call: TRBD2; clone_size: few
cdr3_aa: CASSPQPYNEQFF; cdr3_nt: TGTGCCAGCTCACCCCAGCCCTACAATGAGCAGTTCTTC; v_call: TRBV18; j_call: TRBJ2-1; d_call: -; clone_size: -
cdr3_aa: CASSFIFGGTGATDTQYF; cdr3_nt: TGTGCCAGCAGTTTCATTTTTGGCGGGACAGGGGCGACAGATACGCAGTATTTT; v_call: TRBV28; j_call: TRBJ2-3; d_call: TRBD1; clone_size: few
cdr3_aa: CASSLATDQPQHF; cdr3_nt: TGTGCCAGCAGTTTAGCGACAGATCAGCCCCAGCATTTT; v_call: TRBV12-3/TRBV12-4; j_call: TRBJ1-5; d_call: -; clone_size: few
cdr3_aa: CASSYMGLGQGADTQYF; cdr3_nt: TGTGCCAGCAGTTACATGGGTTTGGGACAGGGGGCAGATACGCAGTATTTT; v_call: TRBV6-2/TRBV6-3; j_call: TRBJ2-3; d_call: TRBD1; clone_size: -
cdr3_aa: CASSQGLVMNTEAFF; cdr3_nt: TGTGCCAGCAGCCAAGGTCTGGTAATGAACACTGAAGCTTTCTTT; v_call: TRBV4-2; j_call: TRBJ1-1; d_call: -; clone_size: -
cdr3_aa: CASSPYRGWETQYF; cdr3_nt: TGTGCCAGCAGTCCCTACAGGGGGTGGGAGACCCAGTACTTC; v_call: TRBV28; j_call: TRBJ2-5; d_call: TRBD1; clone_size: -
cdr3_aa: CATGDLNTQYF; cdr3_nt: TGTGCCACCGGTGATTTAAATACGCAGTATTTT; v_call: TRBV24-1; j_call: TRBJ2-3; d_call: -; clone_size: -
cdr3_aa: CASRTGQESSAAFF; cdr3_nt: TGTGCCAGCAGAACAGGACAAGAATCGTCAGCGGCTTTCTTT; v_call: TRBV7-9; j_call: TRBJ1-1; d_call: -; clone_size: -
cdr3_aa: CAISESSFGGTEQYF; cdr3_nt: TGTGCCATCAGTGAGTCCTCGTTTGGCGGGACCGAGCAGTACTTC; v_call: TRBV10-3; j_call: TRBJ2-7; d_call: -; clone_size: few
cdr3_aa: CASAASGRNEQFF; cdr3_nt: TGCGCCAGCGCGGCTAGCGGGAGGAATGAGCAGTTCTTC; v_call: TRBV5-1; j_call: TRBJ2-1; d_call: TRBD2; clone_size: -
cdr3_aa: CASSQGQGRAYGYTF; cdr3_nt: TGTGCCAGCAGCCAAGGACAGGGGAGGGCCTATGGCTACACCTTC; v_call: TRBV3-1; j_call: TRBJ1-2; d_call: TRBD1; clone_size: few
cdr3_aa: CASSPLPGNGYTF; cdr3_nt: TGTGCCAGCAGTCCCCTCCCGGGCAATGGCTACACCTTC; v_call: TRBV6-1; j_call: TRBJ1-2; d_call: -; clone_size: -
cdr3_aa: CASSSGLAGGHEQFF; cdr3_nt: TGTGCCAGCAGTTCGGGACTAGCGGGGGGGCATGAGCAGTTCTTC; v_call: TRBV27; j_call: TRBJ2-1; d_call: TRBD2; clone_size: many
cdr3_aa: CASSLRDSTTDTQYF; cdr3_nt: TGTGCCAGCAGCTTAAGGGACTCCACCACAGATACGCAGTATTTT; v_call: TRBV7-2; j_call: TRBJ2-3; d_call: -; clone_size: -
cdr3_aa: CASSQGLAGGPTGELFF; cdr3_nt: TGTGCCAGCAGCCAGGGACTAGCGGGAGGCCCTACCGGGGAGCTGTTTTTT; v_call: TRBV4-2; j_call: TRBJ2-2; d_call: TRBD2; clone_size: few
cdr3_aa: CTSSLEGSYGYTF; cdr3_nt: TGTACCAGCAGTTTAGAGGGTAGCTATGGCTACACCTTC; v_call: TRBV12-3/TRBV12-4; j_call: TRBJ1-2; d_call: -; clone_size: -
cdr3_aa: CASSARTGGWYGYTF; cdr3_nt: TGTGCCAGCAGCGCTCGGACAGGGGGATGGTATGGCTACACCTTC; v_call: TRBV13; j_call: TRBJ1-2; d_call: TRBD1; clone_size: few
cdr3_aa: CSASTGYNEQFF; cdr3_nt: TGCAGTGCTAGTACAGGGTACAATGAGCAGTTCTTC; v_call: TRBV20-1; j_call: TRBJ2-1; d_call: -; clone_size: -
cdr3_aa: CASSYGGTGVLEQYF; cdr3_nt: TGTGCCAGCAGTTATGGGGGGACAGGGGTTTTGGAGCAGTACTTC; v_call: TRBV6-5; j_call: TRBJ2-7; d_call: TRBD1; clone_size: -
cdr3_aa: CAWSGQYNEQFF; cdr3_nt: TGTGCCTGGAGCGGACAGTACAATGAGCAGTTCTTC; v_call: TRBV30; j_call: TRBJ2-1; d_call: -; clone_size: few
cdr3_aa: CATSRAVRGRFDTQYF; cdr3_nt: TGTGCCACCAGCAGGGCGGTCAGGGGGCGGTTTGATACGCAGTATTTT; v_call: TRBV15; j_call: TRBJ2-3; d_call: TRBD1; clone_size: -
cdr3_aa: CASSLFPADSPYGYTF; cdr3_nt: TGCGCCAGCAGCTTGTTCCCCGCGGACAGCCCCTATGGCTACACCTTC; v_call: TRBV5-1; j_call: TRBJ1-2; d_call: -; clone_size: few
cdr3_aa: CASRMNSQGIGDTQYF; cdr3_nt: TGTGCCAGCAGAATGAATTCACAGGGTATTGGAGATACGCAGTATTTT; v_call: TRBV7-2; j_call: TRBJ2-3; d_call: -; clone_size: -
cdr3_aa: CAWSIGALNTEAFF; cdr3_nt: TGTGCCTGGAGTATTGGGGCATTAAACACTGAAGCTTTCTTT; v_call: TRBV30; j_call: TRBJ1-1; d_call: -; clone_size: -